Listed below are T cell receptor beta chains from one sample, sequenced in a study of blood T cells in healthy people across ages. MiXCR was run by TCRdb on the 5' RACE reads, yielding one entry per CDR3 protein. In the table there are 1.5 million to 2 million distinct CDR3 sequences, roughly 27% of which are singletons. Material for sequencing was blood. These receptors were obtained from a woman in her twenties or thirties in good health. Each CDR3 is given with its conserved first and last residue. D genes are given only for firm matches. Only part of the rows carry a size: once, few, many, or a class if the clone is expanded.

CDR3aa: CASSFTGASVLTF
CDR3nt: TGTGCCAGCAGTTTCACTGGGGCCAGCGTCCTGACTTTC
j_gene: TRBJ2-6
v_gene: TRBV12-3/TRBV12-4
abundance: NA
len: 13
d_gene: NA

CDR3aa: CASSQAPGGIDNEQFF
CDR3nt: TGCGCCAGCAGCCAAGCTCCAGGGGGGATCGACAATGAGCAGTTCTTC
j_gene: TRBJ2-1
v_gene: TRBV4-1
abundance: NA
len: 16
d_gene: NA

CDR3aa: CASRPPAGTLQETQYF
CDR3nt: TGTGCCAGCAGACCTCCCGCAGGGACCCTCCAAGAGACTCAGTACTTC
j_gene: TRBJ2-5
v_gene: TRBV7-9
abundance: few
len: 16
d_gene: NA

CDR3aa: CSARGRGYFEQYF
CDR3nt: TGCAGTGCTCGCGGACGTGGGTACTTCGAGCAGTACTTC
j_gene: TRBJ2-7
v_gene: TRBV20-1
abundance: few
len: 13
d_gene: NA

CDR3aa: CATSRDGGTSGRNEQFF
CDR3nt: TGTGCCACCAGCAGAGATGGGGGGACTAGCGGGAGAAATGAGCAGTTCTTC
j_gene: TRBJ2-1
v_gene: TRBV15
abundance: few
len: 17
d_gene: TRBD2

CDR3aa: CASAWGTLAKNIQYF
CDR3nt: TGTGCTAGTGCCTGGGGGACACTAGCCAAAAACATTCAGTACTTC
j_gene: TRBJ2-4
v_gene: TRBV12-5
abundance: NA
len: 15
d_gene: NA

CDR3aa: CASLKGAPGNTEAFF
CDR3nt: TGTGCCAGCTTGAAGGGGGCTCCAGGGAACACTGAAGCTTTCTTT
j_gene: TRBJ1-1
v_gene: TRBV2
abundance: NA
len: 15
d_gene: TRBD1

CDR3aa: CASSFNYGGRGETQYF
CDR3nt: TGTGCCAGCAGCTTTAATTATGGCGGGAGGGGAGAGACCCAGTACTTC
j_gene: TRBJ2-5
v_gene: TRBV7-2
abundance: NA
len: 16
d_gene: TRBD2

CDR3aa: CSARNLAGVYNEQFF
CDR3nt: TGCAGTGCTAGAAATTTAGCGGGAGTCTACAATGAGCAGTTCTTC
j_gene: TRBJ2-1
v_gene: TRBV20-1
abundance: many
len: 15
d_gene: TRBD2

CDR3aa: CASSPGTSGRGDTQYF
CDR3nt: TGTGCCAGCAGTCCCGGGACTAGCGGGAGGGGGGATACGCAGTATTTT
j_gene: TRBJ2-3
v_gene: TRBV6-6
abundance: NA
len: 16
d_gene: TRBD2

CDR3aa: CASSGRTGREQYF
CDR3nt: TGCGCCAGCAGCGGAAGGACAGGCAGGGAGCAGTACTTC
j_gene: TRBJ2-7
v_gene: TRBV4-3
abundance: few
len: 13
d_gene: TRBD1

CDR3aa: CASLSVAGGRQFF
CDR3nt: TGTGCCAGCCTGTCTGTAGCGGGGGGCAGGCAGTTCTTC
j_gene: TRBJ2-1
v_gene: TRBV28
abundance: NA
len: 13
d_gene: TRBD2

CDR3aa: CSGERGTDTQYF
CDR3nt: TGCAGCGGGGAAAGGGGCACAGATACGCAGTATTTT
j_gene: TRBJ2-3
v_gene: TRBV29-1
abundance: few
len: 12
d_gene: NA

CDR3aa: CASSAPGRDEQYF
CDR3nt: TGTGCCAGCAGCGCCCCGGGGAGGGACGAGCAGTACTTC
j_gene: TRBJ2-7
v_gene: TRBV9
abundance: NA
len: 13
d_gene: TRBD2

CDR3aa: CSAKRLRDRGIIGETQYF
CDR3nt: TGCAGCGCAAAAAGACTCCGGGACAGGGGGATTATTGGAGAGACCCAGTACTTC
j_gene: TRBJ2-5
v_gene: TRBV29-1
abundance: many
len: 18
d_gene: TRBD1

CDR3aa: CASSLAGYNSPLHF
CDR3nt: TGTGCCAGCAGCTTAGCAGGGTATAATTCACCCCTCCACTTT
j_gene: TRBJ1-6
v_gene: TRBV7-2
abundance: many
len: 14
d_gene: NA

CDR3aa: CASSLAVSEPYEQFF
CDR3nt: TGCGCCAGCAGCCTGGCCGTCAGTGAACCCTACGAGCAGTTCTTC
j_gene: TRBJ2-1
v_gene: TRBV5-1
abundance: once
len: 15
d_gene: NA

CDR3aa: CASSESGPGGSTECNEQFF
CDR3nt: TGTGCCAGCAGTGAATCGGGGCCGGGGGGCAGCACCGAATGTAATGAGCAGTTCTTC
j_gene: TRBJ2-1
v_gene: TRBV2
abundance: NA
len: 19
d_gene: NA

CDR3aa: CASSRPYIAGPTVYAYEQYF
CDR3nt: TGTGCCAGCAGCCGTCCCTATATAGCGGGCCCGACGGTTTATGCTTACGAGCAGTACTTC
j_gene: TRBJ2-7
v_gene: TRBV11-2
abundance: few
len: 20
d_gene: TRBD2

CDR3aa: CASSLKGQGGAEAFF
CDR3nt: TGTGCTAGCAGCTTAAAGGGTCAGGGAGGCGCTGAAGCTTTCTTT
j_gene: TRBJ1-1
v_gene: TRBV7-2
abundance: NA
len: 15
d_gene: NA

CDR3aa: CASSCHQTTLSINEKLFF
CDR3nt: TGTGCCAGCAGCTGCCACCAGACGACCCTTTCCATTAATGAAAAACTGTTTTTT
j_gene: TRBJ1-4
v_gene: TRBV7-3
abundance: many
len: 18
d_gene: NA

CDR3aa: CASTAEGNYGYTF
CDR3nt: TGTGCCAGCACGGCCGAGGGGAACTATGGCTACACCTTC
j_gene: TRBJ1-2
v_gene: TRBV9
abundance: NA
len: 13
d_gene: NA

CDR3aa: CASSLTLTSGENEQFF
CDR3nt: TGTGCCAGCAGCTTAACGTTGACTAGCGGGGAGAATGAGCAGTTCTTC
j_gene: TRBJ2-1
v_gene: TRBV7-3
abundance: NA
len: 16
d_gene: TRBD2

CDR3aa: CASRQGPIDTQYF
CDR3nt: TGTGCCAGCAGACAGGGGCCGATCGATACGCAGTATTTT
j_gene: TRBJ2-3
v_gene: TRBV6-5
abundance: NA
len: 13
d_gene: TRBD1

CDR3aa: CASSKFFFTTGGEQYF
CDR3nt: TGTGCCAGCAGCAAATTCTTTTTTACGACAGGGGGCGAGCAGTACTTC
j_gene: TRBJ2-7
v_gene: TRBV21-1
abundance: NA
len: 16
d_gene: NA

CDR3aa: CASSTGGGAYDYGYTF
CDR3nt: TGTGCCAGCAGTACGGGAGGGGGCGCATATGACTATGGCTACACCTTC
j_gene: TRBJ1-2
v_gene: TRBV28
abundance: few
len: 16
d_gene: TRBD1

CDR3aa: CAISEQGGADTQYF
CDR3nt: TGTGCCATCAGTGAGCAGGGCGGAGCAGATACGCAGTATTTT
j_gene: TRBJ2-3
v_gene: TRBV10-3
abundance: few
len: 14
d_gene: NA

CDR3aa: CASSFEGDRDGTF
CDR3nt: TGTGCCAGCAGTTTTGAGGGGGACAGGGACGGCACCTTC
j_gene: TRBJ1-2
v_gene: TRBV12-3/TRBV12-4
abundance: few
len: 13
d_gene: TRBD1

CDR3aa: CASRGPERTEAFF
CDR3nt: TGTGCCAGCAGAGGACCCGAGAGGACTGAAGCTTTCTTT
j_gene: TRBJ1-1
v_gene: TRBV28
abundance: NA
len: 13
d_gene: NA

CDR3aa: CASSSPGLAKIDEQFF
CDR3nt: TGTGCCAGCAGTTCGCCGGGACTAGCGAAAATCGATGAGCAGTTCTTC
j_gene: TRBJ2-1
v_gene: TRBV12-3/TRBV12-4
abundance: NA
len: 16
d_gene: TRBD2

CDR3aa: CASQSAAQEQFF
CDR3nt: TGTGCCAGCCAATCAGCCGCCCAGGAGCAGTTCTTC
j_gene: TRBJ2-1
v_gene: TRBV2
abundance: NA
len: 12
d_gene: NA

CDR3aa: CASDRDFYNEQFF
CDR3nt: TGTGCCAGCGACAGGGACTTTTACAATGAGCAGTTCTTC
j_gene: TRBJ2-1
v_gene: TRBV6-1
abundance: NA
len: 13
d_gene: NA

CDR3aa: CSARTSGGYVQYF
CDR3nt: TGCAGTGCGAGGACTAGCGGGGGCTACGTGCAGTACTTC
j_gene: TRBJ2-7
v_gene: TRBV20-1
abundance: NA
len: 13
d_gene: TRBD2

CDR3aa: CASSLTYVALSTDTQYF
CDR3nt: TGCGCCAGCAGCTTGACCTATGTGGCTTTAAGCACAGATACGCAGTATTTT
j_gene: TRBJ2-3
v_gene: TRBV5-1
abundance: few
len: 17
d_gene: NA

CDR3aa: CASGGKSTYEQYF
CDR3nt: TGTGCCAGCGGTGGAAAGTCGACCTACGAGCAGTACTTC
j_gene: TRBJ2-7
v_gene: TRBV27
abundance: few
len: 13
d_gene: NA

CDR3aa: CASREGWGIYGYTF
CDR3nt: TGTGCCAGCAGGGAAGGATGGGGGATTTATGGCTACACCTTC
j_gene: TRBJ1-2
v_gene: TRBV7-9
abundance: many
len: 14
d_gene: NA